This TCR beta chain was sequenced for a study of cytomegalovirus exposure and HLA in healthy donors. Overall study findings and caveats: TCR beta sequences reportedly predicted the HLA-A and HLA-B alleles of most subjects accurately. Overall, around 160 TCR beta chains were annotated as cytomegalovirus-associated.

The PCR ran on 60 Vbeta and 13 Jbeta primers. Clones were read by immunoSEQ multiplex PCR, and TCRdb kept only the in-frame ones, dropping some. This sample lists around 150,000 clones; its ten largest clones have around 1.2%. In the case of this clone: Antigen: not known.

The V end was cut by 7 bases, the J end by 5 bases, with 19 bases between. The CDR3 contains 15 residues. In germline, CDR1 is SGHNT, CDR2 YYREEE (reference sequence). Sequenced: PBMCs. This chain connects TRBV5-4 to TRBJ2-1; D is perhaps TRBD2 (7 bases). This receptor was taken from a woman in her fifties or sixties in good health and CMV-seronegative. The chain's CDR3 is CASFGGAHMNNEQFF. The CDR3 nucleotides are TGTGCCAGCTTTGGGGGGGCCCATATGAACAATGAGCAGTTCTTC. Variable domain in full (rest from reference TRBV5-4 and TRBJ2-1): ETGVTQSPTHLIKTRGQQVTLRCSSQSGHNTVSWYQQALGQGPQFIFQYYREEENGRGNFPPRFSGLQFPNYSSELNVNALELDDSALYLCASFGGAHMNNEQFFGPGTRLTVL.